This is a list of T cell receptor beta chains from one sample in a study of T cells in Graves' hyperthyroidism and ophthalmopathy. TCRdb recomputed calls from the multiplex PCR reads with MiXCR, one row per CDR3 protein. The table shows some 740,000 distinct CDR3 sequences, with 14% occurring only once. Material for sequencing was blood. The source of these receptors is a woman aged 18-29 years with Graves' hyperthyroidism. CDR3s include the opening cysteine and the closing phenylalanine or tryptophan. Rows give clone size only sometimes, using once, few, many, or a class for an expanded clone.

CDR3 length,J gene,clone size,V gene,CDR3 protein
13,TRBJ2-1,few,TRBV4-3,CASSQSSDRLLFF
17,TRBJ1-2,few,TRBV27,CASSLNPGRARGYGYTF
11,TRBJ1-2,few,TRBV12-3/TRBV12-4,CAIRQGNGYTF
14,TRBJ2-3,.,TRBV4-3,CASSQEGNADTQYF
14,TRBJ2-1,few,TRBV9,CASSEGGPYNEQFF
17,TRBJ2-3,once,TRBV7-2,CASSLGPSGGSTDTQYF
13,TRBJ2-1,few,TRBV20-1,CSAALAGINEQFF
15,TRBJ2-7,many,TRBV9,CASSVESAGSYEQYF
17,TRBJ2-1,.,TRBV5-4,CASSFPLTSGRAGEQFF
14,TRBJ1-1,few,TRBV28,CASSLRGAGTEAFF
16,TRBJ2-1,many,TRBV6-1,CASSRTGTSVYNEQFF
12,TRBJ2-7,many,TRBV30,CAWSVTRYEQYF
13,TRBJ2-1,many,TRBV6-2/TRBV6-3,CASSYGVANEQFF
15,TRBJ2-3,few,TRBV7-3,CASSLIGGTTDTQYF
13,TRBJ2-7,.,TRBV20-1,CSARQGAICEQYF
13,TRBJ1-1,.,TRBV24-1,CATSDPNRAEAFF
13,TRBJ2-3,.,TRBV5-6,CASSFGTRDTQYF
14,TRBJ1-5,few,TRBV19,CASSIVGSNQPQHF
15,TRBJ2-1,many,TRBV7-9,CASSLGGNTYNEQFF
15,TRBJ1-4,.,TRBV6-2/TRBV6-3,CASSFPTAYNEKLFF
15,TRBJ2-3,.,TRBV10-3,CAISGSSGSADTQYF
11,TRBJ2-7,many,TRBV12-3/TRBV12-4,CASGRGYEQYF
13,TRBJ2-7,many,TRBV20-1,CSAGSGASYEQYF
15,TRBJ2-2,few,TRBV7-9,CASSHSGSNTGELFF
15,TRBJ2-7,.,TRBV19,CASSISGGDTYEQYF
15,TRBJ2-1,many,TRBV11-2,CASSLPGLALGEQFF
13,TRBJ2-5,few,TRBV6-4,CASSESPGQTQYF
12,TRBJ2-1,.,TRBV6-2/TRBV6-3,CASSRVDGEQFF
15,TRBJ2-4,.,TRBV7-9,CASSNGLAGENIQYF
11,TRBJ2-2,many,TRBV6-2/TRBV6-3,CASKLPGELFF
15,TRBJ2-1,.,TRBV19,CASTAKASGSNEQFF
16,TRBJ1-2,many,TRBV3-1,CASSQESEGTNYGYTF
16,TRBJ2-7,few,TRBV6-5,CASSYPAGQGSYEQYF
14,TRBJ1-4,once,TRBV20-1,CSARQAGPNEKLFF
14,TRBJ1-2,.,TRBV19,CASSMSSTGYGYTF
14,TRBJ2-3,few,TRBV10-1,CASSEGGKMDTQYF
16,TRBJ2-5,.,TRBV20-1,CSARGSSVRGRETQYF
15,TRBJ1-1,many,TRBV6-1,CASETLQGAQTEAFF
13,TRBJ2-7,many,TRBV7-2,CASSLAGTPEQYF
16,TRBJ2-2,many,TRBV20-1,CSARRGAGALTGELFF
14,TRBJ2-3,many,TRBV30,CAWTPGIAGPTQYF
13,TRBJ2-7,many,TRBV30,CAWSTTPVHEQYF
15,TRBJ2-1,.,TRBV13,CASSSKLAGGYEQFF
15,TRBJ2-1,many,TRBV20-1,CSAPKGYGGRNEQFF
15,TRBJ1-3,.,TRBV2,CASSDFGVPGNTIYF
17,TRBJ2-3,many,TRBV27,CASSLSVGFGSTDTQYF
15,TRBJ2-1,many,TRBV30,CAWEAVAGGWYEQFF
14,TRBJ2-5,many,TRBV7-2,CASSRGLAGETQYF
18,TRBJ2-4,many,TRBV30,CAWSKDRGASVTKNIQYF
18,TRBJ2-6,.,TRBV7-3,CASSKGTGSRRGANVLTF
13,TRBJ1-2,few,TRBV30,CAWRKALNYGYTF
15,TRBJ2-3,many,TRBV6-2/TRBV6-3,CASSWSGISTDTQYF
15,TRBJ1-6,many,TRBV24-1,CATSDCQADNSPLHF
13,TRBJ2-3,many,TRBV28,CASRRRITDTQYF
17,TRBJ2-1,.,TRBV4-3,CASSRTSGGGSYNEQFF
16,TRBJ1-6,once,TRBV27,CASSLSSSGLNSPLHF
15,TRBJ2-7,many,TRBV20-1,CSANTPGTNPYEQYF
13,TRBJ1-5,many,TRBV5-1,CASSFIGNQPQHF
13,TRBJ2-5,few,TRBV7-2,CASSLGGEGTQYF